These 17 T cell receptor beta chains share one sample of origin, sequenced in a study of T cells after yellow fever vaccination. TCRdb re-called the 5' RACE reads through MiXCR, storing one row per CDR3 protein. The top ten clones hold about a quarter of a sample with hundreds of thousands of distinct CDR3 sequences, around 3.9% of them seen once. Material: PBMCs, obtained on the day of the yellow fever booster vaccination. These receptors were obtained from a man aged 18 to 29 who received the YFV17D yellow fever vaccine.

This clonotype has ten or more counts. This chain's CDR3 is CSARGTEGSSPLHF. The DNA for the CDR3 is TGCAGTGCTAGAGGGACAGAGGGAAGTTCACCCCTCCACTTT. The chain is built from TRBV20-1 and TRBJ1-6, with a possible D match to TRBD1 (6 bases). Germline CDR1 DFQATT, CDR2 SNEGSKA (reference sequence). This CDR3 contains 14 residues. V lost 1 base and J 9 bases, leaving 13 bases between the germline ends.

In this sample, this clonotype turned up a few times. The chain couples TRBV10-3 to TRBJ2-3; 7 nucleotides align to TRBD1. Germline V gene lookup returns CDR1 ENHRY and CDR2 SYGVKD. V dropped 8 bases and J dropped 3; count of bases not matched to a gene: 5. The CDR3 has 13 residues. CDR3 loop: CAIGTEKTDTQYF. CDR3 sequence (DNA): TGTGCCATCGGGACAGAGAAGACAGATACGCAGTATTTT.

This clonotype was recorded many times. This chain joins TRBV27 and TRBJ1-1; a weak D match, TRBD1 (5 bases). Looked up from germline, CDR1 is MNHEY and CDR2 is SMNVEV (reference sequence). The CDR3 covers 14 residues. Trimming cost V 3 bases and J 0 bases, with 8 bases left between them. Here the CDR3 reads CASSLGELNTEAFF. The CDR3 DNA is TGTGCCAGCAGTTTGGGGGAACTGAACACTGAAGCTTTCTTT.

This clonotype was detected many times. A junction boundary mismatches the germline segment, possibly from a read error. The chain employs TRBV12-3 or TRBV12-4 and TRBJ2-3; D not resolved. CDR3 length: 14 residues. The CDR3 DNA reads as TGCGCCAGCAGCCGAGGCGGAAGCACAGATACGCAGTATTTT. It specifies CASSRGGSTDTQYF.

This clonotype has a handful of counts. This sequence joins TRBV5-6 and TRBJ1-2; D call uncertain. The germline V and J ends were trimmed by 4 bases and 5 bases, with 12 bases remaining between them. CDR3 size: 13 residues. Germline V gene lookup returns CDR1 SGHDT and CDR2 YYEEEE. The CDR3 reads CASSHKDGYGYTF. CDR3 sequence (DNA): TGTGCCAGCAGCCACAAGGACGGGTATGGCTACACCTTC. The complete variable domain, with remaining parts taken from reference TRBV5-6 and TRBJ1-2, reads DAGVTQSPTHLIKTRGQQVTLRCSPKSGHDTVSWYQQALGQGPQFIFQYYEEEERQRGNFPDRFSGHQFPNYSSELNVNALLLGDSALYLCASSHKDGYGYTFGSGTRLTVV.

In this sample, this clonotype turned up many times. The chain is built from TRBV5-5 and TRBJ2-5, with 10 bases matching TRBD2. Per germline, CDR1 SGHKS and CDR2 YYEKEE (reference sequence). The CDR3 is 16 residues long. The trim removed 4 bases at V and 1 base at J, leaving 7 bases unmatched. The CDR3 DNA sequence: TGTGCCAGCAGCCCCGGAGTAGCGGGAGGCCAAGAGACCCAGTACTTC. Residues: CASSPGVAGGQETQYF.

This clonotype was counted many times. This chain joins TRBV6-5 and TRBJ1-2, with D unresolved. V was shortened by 5 bases and J by 6 bases, with 13 bases between the two germline ends. From germline, CDR1 is MNHEY and CDR2 SVGAGI. This CDR3 is built from 13 residues. The CDR3 loop reads CASSQIKGDGYTF. The CDR3 DNA sequence: TGTGCCAGCAGTCAAATCAAGGGCGATGGCTACACCTTC.

This clonotype was recorded a few times. The chain carries TRBV15 and TRBJ2-2; D is unresolved. CDR3 length: 16 amino acids. CDR1 and CDR2 from the germline V gene are LNHNV and YYDKDF (reference sequence). The ends were cut back, 1 base at V and 7 bases at J, with 16 bases in the middle. CDR3 in DNA: TGTGCCACCAGCAGAGGTGAACTGGCTGTTATCGGGGAGCTGTTTTTT. This encodes CATSRGELAVIGELFF.

The V and J genes are TRBV5-5 and TRBJ1-2; D is unclear. The CDR3 has 14 residues. V shed 0 bases and J shed 2 bases, with 8 bases lying between them. Germline assignment: CDR1 SGHKS and CDR2 YYEKEE (reference sequence). The CDR3 coding sequence is TGTGCCAGCAGCTTGGAACCCGGCAACTATGGCTACACCTTC. Its protein is CASSLEPGNYGYTF.

This clonotype has a count of ten or more. This chain joins TRBV20-1 and TRBJ2-3, with TRBD2 matching over 7 bases. There are 14 residues in the CDR3. The germline gives CDR1 DFQATT, CDR2 SNEGSKA (reference sequence). After removal of 6 bases from V and 3 bases from J, the junction contained 9 bases not matched to a gene. The CDR3 sequence: CSATGTTVTDTQYF. The CDR3, as DNA: TGCAGTGCAACCGGGACTACTGTAACAGATACGCAGTATTTT.

This clonotype was observed a few times. This chain links TRBV19 with TRBJ2-7; no firm D call. CDR3 length: 10 residues. V was trimmed by 6 bases and J by 5 bases, leaving 5 bases between them. Germline CDR1 reads LNHDA; CDR2 reads SQIVND (reference sequence). CDR3 sequence (DNA): TGTGCCAGTAGCGCGGACGAGCAGTACGTC. Translation gives CASSADEQYV.

The chain is built from TRBV5-5 and TRBJ1-3; D uncertain. Germline V gene data show CDR1 as SGHKS and CDR2 as YYEKEE (reference sequence). Trimming stripped 0 bases from V and 0 bases from J, with 10 bases between. The CDR3 extends over 16 amino acids. CDR3 loop: CASSLAERISGNTIYF. The CDR3 DNA reads TGTGCCAGCAGCTTGGCCGAACGGATCTCTGGAAACACCATATATTTT. Looking up the rest from reference TRBV5-5 and TRBJ1-3 gives the full variable domain: DAGVTQSPTHLIKTRGQQVTLRCSPISGHKSVSWYQQVLGQGPQFIFQYYEKEERGRGNFPDRFSARQFPNYSSELNVNALLLGDSALYLCASSLAERISGNTIYFGEGSWLTVV.

This clonotype was seen more than once but under ten times. V is TRBV27 and J is TRBJ2-2; TRBD2 matches at 8 bases. This CDR3 spans 16 amino acids. Losses at the gene ends were 5 bases for V and 1 base for J; bases not matched to a gene: 6. CDR1 and CDR2 from the germline V gene are MNHEY and SMNVEV (reference sequence). The CDR3 sequence: CASSATSGLNTGELFF. The DNA for the CDR3 is TGTGCCAGCAGTGCAACTAGCGGATTGAACACCGGGGAGCTGTTTTTT.

This clonotype was detected a few times. The gene calls are TRBV2 and TRBJ1-2; unclear D gene. The CDR3 extends over 12 amino acids. Trimming removed 10 bases from V and 3 bases from J, with 12 bases in between. The V gene's germline CDR1 is SNHLY and CDR2 FYNNEI. The CDR3 spells CATARDDYGYTF. The DNA for the CDR3 is TGTGCCACCGCCCGGGATGACTATGGCTACACCTTC.

This clonotype was recorded at least ten times. The chain has TRBV27 and TRBJ2-1, with 12 bases fitting TRBD2. Germline CDR1 reads MNHEY; CDR2 reads SMNVEV (reference sequence). The CDR3 contains 15 residues. J gave up 4 bases and V 7 bases, and 5 bases lay outside the gene matches. The CDR3 DNA sequence: TGTGCCAGCATCCCTAGCGGGGGGGCTTACAATGAGCAGTTCTTC. Amino acid sequence: CASIPSGGAYNEQFF.

This clonotype was detected ten times or more. The chain combines TRBV12-3 or TRBV12-4 with TRBJ2-7, with D unresolved. V dropped 4 bases and J dropped 3 bases, with 10 bases sitting between them. This CDR3 has 13 residues. The DNA of the CDR3 is TGTGCCAGCAGTTCGAGCGAGCGCTACGAGCAGTACTTC. Its protein is CASSSSERYEQYF.

This clonotype appeared many times. This chain connects TRBV20-1 to TRBJ2-3, with TRBD1 as a possible D gene (6 bases). CDR3 length: 12 residues. The V end was cut by 8 bases, the J end by 4 bases, with 13 bases between. Germline V lookup: CDR1 DFQATT, CDR2 SNEGSKA (reference sequence). CDR3 nucleotides: TGCAGTCCCGGACAGATGCCAGATACGCAGTATTTT. This codes for CSPGQMPDTQYF.